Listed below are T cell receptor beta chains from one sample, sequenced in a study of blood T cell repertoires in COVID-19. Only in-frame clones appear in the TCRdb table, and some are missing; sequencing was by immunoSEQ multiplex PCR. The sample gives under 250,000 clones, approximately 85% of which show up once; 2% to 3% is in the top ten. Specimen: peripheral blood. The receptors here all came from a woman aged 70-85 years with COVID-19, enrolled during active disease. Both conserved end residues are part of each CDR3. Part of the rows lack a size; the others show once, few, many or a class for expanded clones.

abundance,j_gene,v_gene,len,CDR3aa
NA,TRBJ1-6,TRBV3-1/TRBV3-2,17,CASSQGRQSSYNSPLHF
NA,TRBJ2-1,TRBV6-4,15,CASSRTSGGVNEQFF
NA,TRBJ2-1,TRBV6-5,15,CASRGGQYRVNEQFF
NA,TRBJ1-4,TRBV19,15,CASSIDITWEEKLFF
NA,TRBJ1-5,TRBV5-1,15,CASSLAGTENQPQHF
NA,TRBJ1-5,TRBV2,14,CASSGTVGTQPQHF
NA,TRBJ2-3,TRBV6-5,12,CASSPWGDTQYF
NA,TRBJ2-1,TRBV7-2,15,CASIEGDVSYNEQFF
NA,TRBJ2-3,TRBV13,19,CASSPRVSGETLSTDTQYF
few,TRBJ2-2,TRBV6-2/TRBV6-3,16,CASSYTRGANTGELFF
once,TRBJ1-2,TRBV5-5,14,CASRPTGGDYGYTF
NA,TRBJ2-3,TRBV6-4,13,CASSDGTTDTQYF
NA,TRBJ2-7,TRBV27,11,CASRGAYEQYF
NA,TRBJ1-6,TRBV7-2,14,CASSSRGRGSPLHF
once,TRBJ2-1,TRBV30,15,CAWSPHRGPYNEQFF
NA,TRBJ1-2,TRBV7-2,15,CASRGGTSARYGYTF
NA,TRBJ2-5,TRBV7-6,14,CASSLRSGPETQYF
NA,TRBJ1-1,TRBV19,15,CASKDTGSMNTEAFF
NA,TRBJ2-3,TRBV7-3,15,CASSITGYWADTQYF
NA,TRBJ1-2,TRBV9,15,CASSKGQNSNYGYTF
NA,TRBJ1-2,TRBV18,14,CASSPSGGYRGYTF
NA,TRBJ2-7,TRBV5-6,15,CASRAGTGDWYEQYF
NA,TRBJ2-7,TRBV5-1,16,CASSLAGTLGADEQYF
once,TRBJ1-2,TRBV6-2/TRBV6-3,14,CASSLLNMVYGYTF
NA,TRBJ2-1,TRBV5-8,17,CASSLLRAGGLSHEQFF
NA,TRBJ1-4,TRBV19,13,CASSIDRGGKLFF
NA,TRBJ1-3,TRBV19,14,CASSVQNSGNTIYF
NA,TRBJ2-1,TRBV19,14,CASSPYGEYNEQFF
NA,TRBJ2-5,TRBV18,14,CASSPWDTQETQYF
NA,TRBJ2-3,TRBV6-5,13,CASSRTGGDTQYF
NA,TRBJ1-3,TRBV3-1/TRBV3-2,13,CASSQLSGNTIYF
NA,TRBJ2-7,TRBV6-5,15,CASSYGWVAGVEQYF
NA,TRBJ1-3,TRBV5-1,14,CASGTGISGNTIYF
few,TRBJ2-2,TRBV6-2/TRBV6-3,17,CASSPRTSGRNTGELFF
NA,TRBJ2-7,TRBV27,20,CASRSGRGDYIGGRGYEQYF
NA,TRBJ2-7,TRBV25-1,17,CASSALGEGTPSYEQYF
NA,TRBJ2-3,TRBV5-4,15,CASSLGPGAGDTQYF
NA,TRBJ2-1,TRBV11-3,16,CASSSFRTGSYNEQFF
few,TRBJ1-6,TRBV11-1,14,CASSLGLLNSPLHF
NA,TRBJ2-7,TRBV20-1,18,CSASSFARGSSGGYEQYF
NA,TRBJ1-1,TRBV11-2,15,CASSLDRGRGTEAFF
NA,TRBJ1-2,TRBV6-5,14,CASSYSQGNYGYTF
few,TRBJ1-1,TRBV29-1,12,CSVWEGYTEAFF
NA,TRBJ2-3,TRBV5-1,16,CASSTGLAGVGDTQYF
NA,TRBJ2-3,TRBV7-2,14,CASSAGLNTDTQYF
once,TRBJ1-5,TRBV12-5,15,CASGLVPGPKLPKHF
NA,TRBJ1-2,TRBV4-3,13,CASSQDSGRGYTF
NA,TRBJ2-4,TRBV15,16,CATSRDRSGGINIQYF
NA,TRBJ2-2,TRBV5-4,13,CASSLDRTGELFF
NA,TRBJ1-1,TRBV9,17,CASSVDLWGVPNTEAFF
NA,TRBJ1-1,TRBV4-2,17,CASSQSSDRALNTEAFF